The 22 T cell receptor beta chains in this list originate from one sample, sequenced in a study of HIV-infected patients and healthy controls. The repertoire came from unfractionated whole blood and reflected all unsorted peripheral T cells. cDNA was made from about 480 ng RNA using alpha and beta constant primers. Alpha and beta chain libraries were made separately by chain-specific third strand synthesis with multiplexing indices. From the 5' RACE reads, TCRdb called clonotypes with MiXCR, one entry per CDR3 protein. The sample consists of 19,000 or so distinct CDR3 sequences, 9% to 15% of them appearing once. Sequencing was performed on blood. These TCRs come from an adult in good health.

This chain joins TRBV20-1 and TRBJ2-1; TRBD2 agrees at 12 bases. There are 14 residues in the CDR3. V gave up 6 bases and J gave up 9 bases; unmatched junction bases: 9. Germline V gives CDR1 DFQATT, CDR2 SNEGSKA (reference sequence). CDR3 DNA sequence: TGCAGTGCCATCCTAGCGGGGGGGCTCGGTGAGCAGTTCTTC. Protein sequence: CSAILAGGLGEQFF.

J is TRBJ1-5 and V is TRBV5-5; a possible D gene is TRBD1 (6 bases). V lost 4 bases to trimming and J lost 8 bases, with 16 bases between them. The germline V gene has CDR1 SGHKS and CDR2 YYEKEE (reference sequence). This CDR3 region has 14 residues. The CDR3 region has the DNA TGTGCCAGCAGCATACAGGGTAGGAATGAGCCCCAGCATTTT. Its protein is CASSIQGRNEPQHF.

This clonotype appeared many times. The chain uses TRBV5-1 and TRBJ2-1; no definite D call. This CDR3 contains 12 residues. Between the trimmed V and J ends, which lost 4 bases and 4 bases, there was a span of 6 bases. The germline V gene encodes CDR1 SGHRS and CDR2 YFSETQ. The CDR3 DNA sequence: TGCGCCAGCAGCCCAGGTTACAATGAGCAGTTCTTC. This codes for CASSPGYNEQFF.

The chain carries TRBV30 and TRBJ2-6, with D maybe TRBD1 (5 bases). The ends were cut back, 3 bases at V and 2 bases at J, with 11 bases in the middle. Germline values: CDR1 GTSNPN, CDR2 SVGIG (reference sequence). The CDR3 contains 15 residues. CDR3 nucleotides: TGTGCCTGGAGAAGGGGCTTTGCTGGGGCCAACGTCCTGACTTTC. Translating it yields CAWRRGFAGANVLTF.

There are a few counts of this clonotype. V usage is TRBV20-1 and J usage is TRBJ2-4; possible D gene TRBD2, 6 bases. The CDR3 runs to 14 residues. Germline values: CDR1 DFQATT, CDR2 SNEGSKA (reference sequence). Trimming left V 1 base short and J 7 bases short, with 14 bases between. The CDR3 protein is CSARVLDGGNIQYF. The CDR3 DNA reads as TGCAGTGCTAGAGTCCTAGATGGGGGGAACATTCAGTACTTC.

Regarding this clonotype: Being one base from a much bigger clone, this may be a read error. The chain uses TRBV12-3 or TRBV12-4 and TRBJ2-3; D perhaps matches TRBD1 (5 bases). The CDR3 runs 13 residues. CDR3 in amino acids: CTSSPSAGNTQYF. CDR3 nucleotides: TGTACCAGCAGCCCTTCCGCAGGGAATACGCAGTATTTT.

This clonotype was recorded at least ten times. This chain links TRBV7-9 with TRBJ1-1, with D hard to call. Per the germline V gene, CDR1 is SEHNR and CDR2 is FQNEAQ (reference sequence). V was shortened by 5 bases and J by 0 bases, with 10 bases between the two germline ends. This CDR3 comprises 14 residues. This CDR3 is CASSANSLNTEAFF. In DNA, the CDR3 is TGTGCCAGCAGCGCAAACAGCTTGAACACTGAAGCTTTCTTT.

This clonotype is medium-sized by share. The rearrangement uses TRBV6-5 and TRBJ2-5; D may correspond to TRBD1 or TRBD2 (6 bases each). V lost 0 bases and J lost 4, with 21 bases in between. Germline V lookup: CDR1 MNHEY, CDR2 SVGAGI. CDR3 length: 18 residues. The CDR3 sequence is CASSYSKGGLSVLETQYF. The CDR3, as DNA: TGTGCCAGCAGTTACTCGAAGGGGGGCTTGTCCGTCTTAGAGACCCAGTACTTC.

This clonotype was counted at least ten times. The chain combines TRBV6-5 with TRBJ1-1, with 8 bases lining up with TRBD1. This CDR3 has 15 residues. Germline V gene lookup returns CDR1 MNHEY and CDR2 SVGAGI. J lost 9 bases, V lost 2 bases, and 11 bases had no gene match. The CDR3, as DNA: TGTGCCAGCAGTTACGTGTCAGGGGGCCAGAACAAAGCTTTCTTT. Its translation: CASSYVSGGQNKAFF.

In nucleotides, the CDR3 is TGTGCCATCACCAGGACAGGCGGCCAAGAGACCCAGTACTTC. It specifies CAITRTGGQETQYF. This chain links TRBV10-3 with TRBJ2-5; 7 bases fit TRBD1. V was pared by 7 bases and J by 1 base, with 6 bases of the junction left unmatched. Germline CDR1 and CDR2: ENHRY and SYGVKD. The CDR3 is made up of 14 amino acids.

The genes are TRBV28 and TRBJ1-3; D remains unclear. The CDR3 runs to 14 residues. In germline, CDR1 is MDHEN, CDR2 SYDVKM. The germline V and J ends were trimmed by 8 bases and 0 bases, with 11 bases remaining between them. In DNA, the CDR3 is TGTGCCAGCTCCCGGCCCGCCTCTGGAAACACCATATATTTT. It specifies CASSRPASGNTIYF.

CDR3 sequence (DNA): TGTGCCATCAGTGAGTCAGGGACCCACGAGCAGTACTTC. This codes for CAISESGTHEQYF. V and J are TRBV10-3 and TRBJ2-7; perhaps D is TRBD1 or TRBD2 (5 bases each). Germline CDR1 reads ENHRY; CDR2 reads SYGVKD. The CDR3 totals 13 residues. With 0 bases removed from V and 5 bases from J, the gap between germline ends came to 8 bases.

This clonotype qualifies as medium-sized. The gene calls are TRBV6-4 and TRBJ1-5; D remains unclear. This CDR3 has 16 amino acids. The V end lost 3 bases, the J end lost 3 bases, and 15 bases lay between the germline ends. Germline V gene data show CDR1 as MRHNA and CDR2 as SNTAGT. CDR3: CASSETVWHFNQPQHF. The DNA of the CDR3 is TGTGCCAGCAGTGAAACGGTCTGGCACTTCAATCAGCCCCAGCATTTT.

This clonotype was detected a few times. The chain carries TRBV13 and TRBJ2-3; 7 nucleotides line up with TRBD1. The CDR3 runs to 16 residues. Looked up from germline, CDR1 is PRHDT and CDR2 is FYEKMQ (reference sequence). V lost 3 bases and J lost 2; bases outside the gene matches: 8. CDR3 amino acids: CASSFRDRVPTDTQYF. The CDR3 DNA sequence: TGTGCCAGCAGCTTCAGAGACAGGGTCCCCACAGATACGCAGTATTTT.

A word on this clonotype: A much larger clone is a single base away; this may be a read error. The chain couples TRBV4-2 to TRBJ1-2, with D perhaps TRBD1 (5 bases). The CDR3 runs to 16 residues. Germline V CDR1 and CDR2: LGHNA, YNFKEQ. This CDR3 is CTSSQGDSPGNYGYTF. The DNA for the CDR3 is TGTACCAGCAGCCAAGGGGACTCCCCCGGCAACTATGGCTACACCTTC.

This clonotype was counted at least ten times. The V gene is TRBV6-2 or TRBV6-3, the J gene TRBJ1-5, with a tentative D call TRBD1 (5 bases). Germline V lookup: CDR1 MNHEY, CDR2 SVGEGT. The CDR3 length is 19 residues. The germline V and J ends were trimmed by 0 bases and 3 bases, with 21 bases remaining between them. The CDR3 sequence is CASSYSAGIDPTPNQPQHF. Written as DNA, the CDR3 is TGTGCCAGCAGTTACTCGGCAGGGATTGACCCCACCCCCAATCAGCCCCAGCATTTT.

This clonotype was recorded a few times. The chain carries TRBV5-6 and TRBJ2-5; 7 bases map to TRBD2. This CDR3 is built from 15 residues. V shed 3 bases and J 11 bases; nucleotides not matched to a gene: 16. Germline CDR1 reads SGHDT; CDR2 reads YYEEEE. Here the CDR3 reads CASSWRDGLGGLQYF. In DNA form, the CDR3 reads TGTGCCAGCAGCTGGCGTGACGGACTAGGCGGATTACAGTACTTC.

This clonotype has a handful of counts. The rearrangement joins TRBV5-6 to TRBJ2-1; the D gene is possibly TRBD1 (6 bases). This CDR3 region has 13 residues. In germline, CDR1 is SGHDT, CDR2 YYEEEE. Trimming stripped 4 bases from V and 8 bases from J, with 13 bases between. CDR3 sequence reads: CASSATGPDEQFF. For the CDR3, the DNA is TGTGCCAGCAGCGCGACAGGACCGGATGAGCAGTTCTTC.

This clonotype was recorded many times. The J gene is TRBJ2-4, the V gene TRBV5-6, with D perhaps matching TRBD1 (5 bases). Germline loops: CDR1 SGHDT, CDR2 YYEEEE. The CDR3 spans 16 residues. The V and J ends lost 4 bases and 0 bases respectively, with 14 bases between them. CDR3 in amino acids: CASSTRQILAKNIQYF. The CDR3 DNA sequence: TGTGCCAGCAGCACCCGACAGATCTTAGCCAAAAACATTCAGTACTTC.

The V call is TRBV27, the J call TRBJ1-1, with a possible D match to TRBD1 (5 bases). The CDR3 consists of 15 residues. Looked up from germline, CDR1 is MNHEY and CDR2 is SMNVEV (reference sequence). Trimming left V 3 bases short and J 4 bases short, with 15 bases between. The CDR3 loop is CASSFGADLGTEAFF. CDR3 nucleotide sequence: TGTGCCAGCAGTTTTGGGGCAGACCTGGGCACTGAAGCTTTCTTT.

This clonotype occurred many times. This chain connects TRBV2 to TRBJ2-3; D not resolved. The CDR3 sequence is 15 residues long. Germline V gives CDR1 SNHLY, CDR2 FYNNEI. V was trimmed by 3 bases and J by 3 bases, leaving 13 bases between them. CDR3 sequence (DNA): TGTGCCAGCAGTGAGATGGTGAGAGGTACAGATACGCAGTATTTT. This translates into CASSEMVRGTDTQYF.

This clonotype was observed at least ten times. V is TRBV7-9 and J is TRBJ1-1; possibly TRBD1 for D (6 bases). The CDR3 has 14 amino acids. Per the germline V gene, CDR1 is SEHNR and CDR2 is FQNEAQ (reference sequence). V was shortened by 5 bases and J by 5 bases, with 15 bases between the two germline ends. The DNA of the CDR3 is TGTGCCAGCAGCGCGCAACAGGGTTGGACTGAAGCTTTCTTT. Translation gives CASSAQQGWTEAFF.